The present T cell receptor beta chain was sequenced within a study of molecular identifiers for immune sequencing clone quantification. Study-level information: In replicates, the authors split RNA from roughly 18,000 or 92,000 naive CD8 cells five ways and sequenced four.

A note on this clonotype: Its antigen is unidentified.

Trimming took off 2 bases at V and 0 bases at J, with 10 bases between the two ends. Looked up from germline, CDR1 is MNHEY and CDR2 is SMNVEV (reference sequence). This CDR3 is 15 amino acids long. The bulk TCR libraries were made with methods described before and with listed TCR primers. TCRdb passed the PCR reads through MiXCR, listing each CDR3 protein once. The profile shows about 65,000 distinct CDR3 sequences, around 18% of them singletons. Whole-study results and caveats: Spiked Jurkat TCR RNA equal to one cell could reportedly be picked out among one million naive cells.

The clonotype was recovered from a human donor in good health. Some libraries in this study had Jurkat cell RNA spiked in. V gene TRBV27 combines with J gene TRBJ1-1; tentatively, D is TRBD1 (5 bases). The sequenced sample was naive CD8+ T cells from blood, with Jurkat cell RNA spiked in. As for subset: FACS-sorted CD8+CD4-CCR7+CD45RA+ naive T cells. The CDR3 spells CASSLGTGMNTEAFF. The CDR3, as DNA: TGTGCCAGCAGTTTAGGGACGGGGATGAACACTGAAGCTTTCTTT.